The next 24 T cell receptor beta chains were all read from a single sample in a study of blood T cells in healthy people across ages. Together with a sample-barcoded 5' primer, a J-beta primer mix was included in a second PCR lasting about 7 to 11 cycles. TCRdb itself ran the 5' RACE reads through MiXCR, one entry per CDR3 protein. The sample lists around 1,000,000 distinct CDR3 sequences; less than 25% were seen once. The data were also submitted as part of a second study, on T cells of mothers and their children.

Sequenced sample: blood. Source of these receptors: a girl aged 2 to 10 in good health.

This clonotype was observed a handful of times. CDR3 sequence reads: CSVHIGGTQRRELFF. The CDR3 DNA follows: TGCAGCGTACATATAGGGGGGACTCAAAGGAGGGAGCTGTTTTTT. The chain uses TRBV29-1 and TRBJ2-2; D is perhaps TRBD1 or TRBD2 (6 bases each). V was clipped by 6 bases and J by 9 bases, with 23 bases between them. CDR1 and CDR2 from the germline V gene are SQVTM and ANQGSEA. The CDR3 contains 15 residues.

J is TRBJ2-1 and V is TRBV10-1, with 11 bases that match TRBD2. J gave up 8 bases and V 0 bases, and 6 bases lay outside the gene matches. The CDR3 runs to 16 residues. The germline gives CDR1 WNHNN, CDR2 SYGVQD (reference sequence). CDR3 coding DNA: TGCGCCAGCAGTGAGTCGATAGCGGGAGGGCCGGATGAGCAGTTCTTC. It encodes CASSESIAGGPDEQFF.

With respect to this clonotype: At one boundary the junction diverges from the germline segment, which might be a read error. V and J are TRBV5-1 and TRBJ2-5; 9 nucleotides match TRBD1. Germline V gene data show CDR1 as SGHRS and CDR2 as YFSETQ. The CDR3 covers 15 residues. Here the CDR3 reads CASSEGQGLFYEQYF. In nucleotides, the CDR3 is TGCGCCAGCAGTGAGGGACAGGGCCTTTTCTACGAGCAGTACTTT.

This clonotype has just a few counts. This sequence joins TRBV3-1 and TRBJ2-5; maybe TRBD2 (6 bases). The CDR3 has 17 amino acids. Per the germline V gene, CDR1 is LGHDT and CDR2 is YNNKEL (reference sequence). Deletions cut 0 bases from V and 2 bases from J, with 16 bases between. In DNA, the CDR3 is TGTGCCAGCAGCCAAGATCGGGGGACTCTCCTTCAAGAGACCCAGTACTTC. This sequence encodes CASSQDRGTLLQETQYF.

On this clonotype itself: Relative to the germline gene, one junction end is altered; a read error may explain this. V gene TRBV28 combines with J gene TRBJ1-2; no clear D. This CDR3 contains 12 residues. Per the germline V gene, CDR1 is MDHEN and CDR2 is SYDVKM. Here the CDR3 DNA reads TGTGCCGGCAGTTTAATTGGGTATGGCTACACCTTC. This sequence encodes CAGSLIGYGYTF.

V and J are TRBV7-2 and TRBJ2-1; no reliable D call. V lost 1 base, J lost 8 bases, and 18 bases lay in between. Germline CDR1 reads SGHTA; CDR2 reads FQGNSA. The CDR3 is 16 amino acids. This chain's CDR3 is CASSLGSGPSRDEQFF. CDR3 DNA: TGTGCCAGCAGCTTAGGGTCCGGGCCTAGTCGCGATGAGCAGTTCTTC. Full variable domain (rest looked up from reference TRBV7-2 and TRBJ2-1): GAGVSQSPSNKVTEKGKDVELRCDPISGHTALYWYRQSLGQGLEFLIYFQGNSAPDKSGLPSDRFSAERTGGSVSTLTIQRTQQEDSAVYLCASSLGSGPSRDEQFFGPGTRLTVL.

Notes on this clonotype: Mismatch with germline at one junction end may stem from a read error. The V and J genes are TRBV29-1 and TRBJ1-1; D remains ambiguous. Germline lookup yields CDR1 SQVTM and CDR2 ANQGSEA. The CDR3 contains 8 residues. CDR3 bases: TGCAGCGTTGAAGGGACGCTTTTT. Translation gives CSVEGTLF.

The chain is built from TRBV10-3 and TRBJ2-7; 8 bases are shared with TRBD1. Germline V gene lookup returns CDR1 ENHRY and CDR2 SYGVKD. The CDR3 is made up of 13 amino acids. The junction had 0 bases not matched to a gene; V was cut back by 2 bases and J by 3 bases. The CDR3 protein is CAISETGGYEQYF. DNA of the CDR3: TGTGCCATCAGTGAGACAGGGGGCTACGAGCAGTACTTC.

The rearrangement links TRBV5-1 to TRBJ2-2, with D unclear. Trimming removed 0 bases at V and 7 bases at J, with 13 bases between. CDR3 length equals 15 residues. Germline-derived CDR1 and CDR2 are SGHRS and YFSETQ. DNA for the CDR3: TGCGCCAGCAGCTTGGCCGCGGAAATTGGCGGGGAGCTGTTTTTT. This gives the protein CASSLAAEIGGELFF.

This clonotype was seen at least ten times. This chain links TRBV9 with TRBJ2-5, with 8 bases matching TRBD2. V was clipped by 2 bases and J by 5 bases; unmatched bases: 2. Germline CDR1 SGDLS, CDR2 YYNGEE. The CDR3 length is 13 residues. CDR3 coding DNA: TGTGCCAGCAGCGTCGGGGGGGCTGAGACCCAGTACTTC. This translates into CASSVGGAETQYF.

A few counts support this clonotype. The CDR3 DNA sequence: TGTGCCAGCAGCTCCACAGAGGGCCGGATTAGCTCCTACAATGAGCAGTTCTTC. Translating gives CASSSTEGRISSYNEQFF. This chain links TRBV7-9 with TRBJ2-1; tentative D call: TRBD2 (5 bases). Germline-derived CDR1 and CDR2 are SEHNR and FQNEAQ (reference sequence). Trimming took 4 bases from V and 0 from J, leaving 19 bases between them. This CDR3 comprises 18 residues.

CDR3 loop: CASSLSPYDANQPQHF. CDR3 DNA: TGTGCCAGCAGTTTAAGCCCCTACGACGCTAATCAGCCCCAGCATTTT. The chain employs TRBV12-3 or TRBV12-4 and TRBJ1-5; D is undetermined. Trimming stripped 2 bases from V and 4 bases from J, with 15 bases between. The CDR3 consists of 16 residues.

The gene calls are TRBV20-1 and TRBJ1-5, with D uncertain. The CDR3 is made up of 15 amino acids. Trimming pared 0 bases from V and 0 bases from J, leaving 9 bases between. From germline, CDR1 is DFQATT and CDR2 SNEGSKA (reference sequence). CDR3 nucleotides: TGCAGTGCTAGAGATCGGAGTATTAGCAATCAGCCCCAGCATTTT. This translates into CSARDRSISNQPQHF.

This chain joins TRBV7-2 and TRBJ2-7; perhaps TRBD2 as D (6 bases). CDR3 length: 13 amino acids. Germline V gene sequence: CDR1 SGHTA, CDR2 FQGNSA. The germline V and J ends were trimmed by 2 bases and 7 bases, with 12 bases remaining between them. The CDR3 nucleotides read TGTGCCAGCAGCTTATCGGGACTTGGGGAGCAGTACTTC. Its translation: CASSLSGLGEQYF.

Here the CDR3 reads CSAQTPTTLGQYF. In nucleotides, the CDR3 is TGCAGTGCCCAGACCCCCACAACTTTAGGGCAGTACTTC. The chain uses TRBV20-1 and TRBJ2-7; no firm D call. CDR3 length: 13 amino acids. With 6 bases removed from V and 9 bases from J, the gap between germline ends came to 21 bases. CDR1 is DFQATT, CDR2 SNEGSKA, per germline (reference sequence).

The gene calls are TRBV4-1 and TRBJ1-1; the D is unclear. This CDR3 is built from 19 residues. V was cut by 6 bases and J by 4 bases, with 30 bases left in between. Germline lookup yields CDR1 MGHRA and CDR2 YSYEKL. This CDR3 is CASSPTLETAMVGVTEAFF. The CDR3 DNA is TGCGCCAGCAGTCCAACCTTGGAGACGGCGATGGTGGGAGTCACTGAAGCTTTCTTT.

This clonotype was observed a handful of times. V usage is TRBV6-5 and J usage is TRBJ1-1; D not certain. The CDR3 length is 12 residues. The germline V and J ends were trimmed by 6 bases and 9 bases, with 14 bases remaining between them. CDR1 and CDR2 from the germline V gene are MNHEY and SVGAGI. The CDR3 spells CASRSEGAQAFF. The CDR3, as DNA: TGTGCCAGCAGGTCGGAGGGAGCTCAAGCTTTCTTT.

This clonotype was counted many times. The rearrangement joins TRBV20-1 to TRBJ2-1, with 8 bases aligning to TRBD2. V shed 3 bases, J shed 4 bases, and the junction held 11 bases outside the gene matches. Germline CDR1 DFQATT, CDR2 SNEGSKA (reference sequence). CDR3 length: 16 residues. The CDR3 DNA is TGCAGTGCTAGGATAGCGGGACCAAACGGGTACAATGAGCAGTTCTTC. It translates to CSARIAGPNGYNEQFF.

V is TRBV29-1 and J is TRBJ2-5; 7 bases fit TRBD2. The end of the DNA aligns better with TRBJ2-7, so the J call may be wrong. CDR1 is SQVTM and CDR2 is ANQGSEA in the germline V gene. The CDR3 covers 16 residues. The CDR3 DNA follows: TGCAGCGCCTCGGGGAGGGTGGGCGAATCCTCCTACGAGCAGTACTTC. Encoded protein: CSASGRVGESSYEQYF.

The sample holds a few counts of this clonotype. The CDR3 spells CSATTSGGFGNIQYF. CDR3 DNA: TGCAGTGCCACGACTAGCGGGGGGTTCGGAAACATTCAGTACTTC. V usage is TRBV20-1 and J usage is TRBJ2-4; 13 nucleotides agree with TRBD2. The CDR3 totals 15 residues. The V and J ends lost 6 bases and 6 bases, in that order; junction bases with no gene match: 8. CDR1 is DFQATT and CDR2 is SNEGSKA in the germline V gene (reference sequence).

CDR3 amino acids: CASSLNGGNQGYTF. The CDR3 DNA sequence: TGTGCCAGCAGTTTAAACGGGGGCAATCAGGGCTACACCTTC. V and J are TRBV27 and TRBJ1-2; D is possibly TRBD1 (6 bases). Germline V lookup: CDR1 MNHEY, CDR2 SMNVEV (reference sequence). With 2 bases removed from V and 8 bases from J, the gap between germline ends came to 15 bases. The CDR3 sequence is 14 residues long.

This clonotype was detected a few times. The chain has TRBV2 and TRBJ2-6; 7 nucleotides agree with TRBD1. The V gene end was trimmed by 4 bases and the J gene end by 0 bases; junction bases not matched to a gene: 3. The germline V gene has CDR1 SNHLY and CDR2 FYNNEI. This CDR3 has 16 amino acids. For the CDR3, the DNA is TGTGCCAGCAGTGGACAGGGCAACTCTGGGGCCAACGTCCTGACTTTC. Amino acid sequence: CASSGQGNSGANVLTF. Together with reference TRBV2 and TRBJ2-6, the CDR3 gives the full variable domain: EPEVTQTPSHQVTQMGQEVILRCVPISNHLYFYWYRQILGQKVEFLVSFYNNEISEKSEIFDDQFSVERPDGSNFTLKIRSTKLEDSAMYFCASSGQGNSGANVLTFGAGSRLTVL.

The sample holds a few counts of this clonotype. The chain links TRBV6-6 to TRBJ2-2, with D possibly TRBD1 on 6 matching bases. CDR1 MNHNY and CDR2 SVGAGI come from the germline V gene (reference sequence). Trimming removed 5 bases from V and 4 bases from J, with 14 bases in between. The CDR3 contains 15 residues. This CDR3 is CASSKGDTATGELFF. For the CDR3, the DNA is TGTGCCAGCAGTAAGGGGGATACTGCCACCGGGGAGCTGTTTTTT.

The rearrangement uses TRBV6-6 and TRBJ1-3; no definite D call. The CDR3 has 16 amino acids. The V end was cut by 6 bases, the J end by 5 bases, with 20 bases between. The germline gives CDR1 MNHNY, CDR2 SVGAGI (reference sequence). The CDR3 protein is CASSPRGEGSRNTIYF. CDR3 DNA sequence: TGTGCCAGCAGCCCACGGGGTGAGGGATCGCGAAACACCATATATTTT.